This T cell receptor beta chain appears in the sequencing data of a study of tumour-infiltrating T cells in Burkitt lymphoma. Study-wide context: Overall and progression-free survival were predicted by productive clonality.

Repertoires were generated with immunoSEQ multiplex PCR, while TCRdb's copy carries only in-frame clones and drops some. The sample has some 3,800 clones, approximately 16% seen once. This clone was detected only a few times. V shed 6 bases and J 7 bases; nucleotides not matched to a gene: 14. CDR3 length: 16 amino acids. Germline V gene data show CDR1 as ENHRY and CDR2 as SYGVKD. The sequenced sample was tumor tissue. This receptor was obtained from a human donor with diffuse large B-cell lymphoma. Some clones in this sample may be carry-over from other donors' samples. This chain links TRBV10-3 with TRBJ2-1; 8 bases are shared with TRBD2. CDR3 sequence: CAIRALDGGAGNEQFF. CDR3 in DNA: TGTGCCATCAGGGCGCTAGACGGGGGGGCCGGGAATGAGCAGTTCTTC.